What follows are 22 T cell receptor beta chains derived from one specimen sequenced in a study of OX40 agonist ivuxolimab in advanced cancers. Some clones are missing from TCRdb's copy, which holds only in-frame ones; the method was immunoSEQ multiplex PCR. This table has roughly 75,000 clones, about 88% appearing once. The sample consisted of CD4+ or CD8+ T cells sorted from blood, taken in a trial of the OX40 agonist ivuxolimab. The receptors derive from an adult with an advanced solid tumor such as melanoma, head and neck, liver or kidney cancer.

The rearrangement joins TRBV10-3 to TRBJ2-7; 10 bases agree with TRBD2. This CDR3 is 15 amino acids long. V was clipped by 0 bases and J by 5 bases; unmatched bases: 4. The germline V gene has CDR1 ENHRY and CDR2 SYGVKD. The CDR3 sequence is CAISESASGSNEQYF. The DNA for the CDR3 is TGTGCCATCAGTGAGTCGGCTAGCGGGAGCAACGAGCAGTACTTC.

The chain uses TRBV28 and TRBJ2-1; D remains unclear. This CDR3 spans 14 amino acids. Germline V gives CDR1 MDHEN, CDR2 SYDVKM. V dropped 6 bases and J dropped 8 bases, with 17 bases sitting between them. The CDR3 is CASRESPVGYEQFF. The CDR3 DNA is TGTGCCAGCAGAGAATCCCCGGTTGGTTATGAGCAGTTCTTC.

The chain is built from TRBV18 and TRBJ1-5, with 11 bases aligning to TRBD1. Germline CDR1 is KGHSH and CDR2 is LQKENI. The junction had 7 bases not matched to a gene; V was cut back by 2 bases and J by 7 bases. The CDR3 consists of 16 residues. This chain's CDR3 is CASSPSSGTGGQPQHF. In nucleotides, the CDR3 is TGTGCCAGCTCACCATCCTCGGGGACAGGGGGGCAGCCCCAGCATTTT.

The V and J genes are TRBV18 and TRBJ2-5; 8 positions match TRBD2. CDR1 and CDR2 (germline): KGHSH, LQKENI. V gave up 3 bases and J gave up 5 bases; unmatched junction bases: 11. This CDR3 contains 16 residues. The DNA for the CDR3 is TGTGCCAGCTCACCGCCCCGGAGAGCGGGAGTGGAGACCCAGTACTTC. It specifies CASSPPRRAGVETQYF.

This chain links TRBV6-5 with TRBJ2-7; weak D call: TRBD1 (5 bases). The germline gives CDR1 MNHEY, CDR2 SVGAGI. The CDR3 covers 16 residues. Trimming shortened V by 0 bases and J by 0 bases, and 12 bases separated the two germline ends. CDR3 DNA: TGTGCCAGCAGTTACTCTCCGGACACCAACTCCTACGAGCAGTACTTC. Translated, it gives CASSYSPDTNSYEQYF.

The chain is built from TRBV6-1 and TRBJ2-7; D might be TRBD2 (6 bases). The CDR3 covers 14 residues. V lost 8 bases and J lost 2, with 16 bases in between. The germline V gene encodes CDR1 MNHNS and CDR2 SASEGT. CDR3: CASWAGLSAYEQYF. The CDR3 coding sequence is TGTGCCAGCTGGGCCGGACTATCTGCCTACGAGCAGTACTTC.

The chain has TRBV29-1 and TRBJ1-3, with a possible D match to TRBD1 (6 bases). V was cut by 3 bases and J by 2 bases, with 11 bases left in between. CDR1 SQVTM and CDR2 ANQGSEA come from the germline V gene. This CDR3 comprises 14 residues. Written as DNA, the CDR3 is TGCAGCGTTGAGGCGACAGGTACTGGAAACACCATATATTTT. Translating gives CSVEATGTGNTIYF.

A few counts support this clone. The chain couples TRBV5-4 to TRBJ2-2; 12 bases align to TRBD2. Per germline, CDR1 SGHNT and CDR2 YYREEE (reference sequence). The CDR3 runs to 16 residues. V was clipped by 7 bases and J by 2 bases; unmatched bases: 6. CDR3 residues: CASATSGRGNTGELFF. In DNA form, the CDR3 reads TGTGCCAGCGCGACTAGCGGGAGAGGCAACACCGGGGAGCTGTTTTTT.

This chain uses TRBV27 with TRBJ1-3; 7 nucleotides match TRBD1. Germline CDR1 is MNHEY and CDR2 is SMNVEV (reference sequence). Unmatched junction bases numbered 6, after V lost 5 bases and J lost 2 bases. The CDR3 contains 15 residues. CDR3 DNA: TGTGCCAGCAGTCAACAGGGGATGGCTGGAAACACCATATATTTT. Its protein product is CASSQQGMAGNTIYF.

In DNA form, the CDR3 reads TGTGCCAGCAGTATAGACAGGGCGGGCCCAGATACGCAGTATTTT. It yields the protein CASSIDRAGPDTQYF. The chain uses TRBV27 and TRBJ2-3; TRBD1 agrees at 7 bases. Germline V CDR1 and CDR2: MNHEY, SMNVEV (reference sequence). The CDR3 has 15 residues. V lost 5 bases to trimming and J lost 4 bases; unmatched junction nucleotides: 9.

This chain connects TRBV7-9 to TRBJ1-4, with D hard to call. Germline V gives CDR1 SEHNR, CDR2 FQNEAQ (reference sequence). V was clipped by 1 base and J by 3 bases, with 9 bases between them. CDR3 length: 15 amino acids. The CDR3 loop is CASSLVPGSNEKLFF. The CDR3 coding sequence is TGTGCCAGCAGCTTAGTTCCTGGGTCTAATGAAAAACTGTTTTTT.

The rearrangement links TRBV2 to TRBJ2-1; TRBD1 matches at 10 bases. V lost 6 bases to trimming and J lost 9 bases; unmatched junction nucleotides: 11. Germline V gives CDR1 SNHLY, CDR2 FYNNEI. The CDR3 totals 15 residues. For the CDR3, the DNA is TGTGCCAGCAGGGAAACGGGACAGGGGCGATCTGAGCAGTTCTTC. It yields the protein CASRETGQGRSEQFF. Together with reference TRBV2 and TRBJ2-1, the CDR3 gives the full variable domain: EPEVTQTPSHQVTQMGQEVILRCVPISNHLYFYWYRQILGQKVEFLVSFYNNEISEKSEIFDDQFSVERPDGSNFTLKIRSTKLEDSAMYFCASRETGQGRSEQFFGPGTRLTVL.

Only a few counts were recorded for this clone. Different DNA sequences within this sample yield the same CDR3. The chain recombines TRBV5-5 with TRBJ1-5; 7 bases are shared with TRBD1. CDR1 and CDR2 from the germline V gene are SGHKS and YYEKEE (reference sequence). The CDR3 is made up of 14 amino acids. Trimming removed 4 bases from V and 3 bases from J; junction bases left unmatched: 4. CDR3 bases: TGTGCCAGCAGCAGGGACAGTACCAATCAGCCCCAGCATTTT. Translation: CASSRDSTNQPQHF.

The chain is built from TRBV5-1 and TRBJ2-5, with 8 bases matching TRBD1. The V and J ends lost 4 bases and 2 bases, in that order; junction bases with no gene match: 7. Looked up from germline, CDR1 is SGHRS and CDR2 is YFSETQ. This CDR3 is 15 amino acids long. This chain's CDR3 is CASSPDRVGQETQYF. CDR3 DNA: TGCGCCAGCAGCCCGGACAGGGTTGGTCAAGAGACCCAGTACTTC. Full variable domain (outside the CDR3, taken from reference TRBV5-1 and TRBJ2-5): KAGVTQTPRYLIKTRGQQVTLSCSPISGHRSVSWYQQTPGQGLQFLFEYFSETQRNKGNFPGRFSGRQFSNSRSEMNVSTLELGDSALYLCASSPDRVGQETQYFGPGTRLLVL.

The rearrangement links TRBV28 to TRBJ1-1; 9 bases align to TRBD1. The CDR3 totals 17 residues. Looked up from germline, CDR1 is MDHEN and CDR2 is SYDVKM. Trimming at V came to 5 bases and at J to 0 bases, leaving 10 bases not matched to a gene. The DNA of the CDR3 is TGTGCCAGCAGTCCTTTAGGACAGGGGCGGATGAACACTGAAGCTTTCTTT. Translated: CASSPLGQGRMNTEAFF.

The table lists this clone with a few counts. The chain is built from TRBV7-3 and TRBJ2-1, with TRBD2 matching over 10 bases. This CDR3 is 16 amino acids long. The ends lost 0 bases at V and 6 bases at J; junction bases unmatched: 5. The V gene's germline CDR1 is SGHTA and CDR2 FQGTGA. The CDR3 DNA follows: TGTGCCAGCAGCTTAACGCCTAGCGGGAGCCTCAATGAGCAGTTCTTC. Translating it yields CASSLTPSGSLNEQFF.

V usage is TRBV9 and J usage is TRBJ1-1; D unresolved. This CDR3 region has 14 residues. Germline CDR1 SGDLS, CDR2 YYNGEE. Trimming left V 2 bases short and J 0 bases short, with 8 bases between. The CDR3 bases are TGTGCCAGCAGCGTCACGACGGTGAACACTGAAGCTTTCTTT. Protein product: CASSVTTVNTEAFF.

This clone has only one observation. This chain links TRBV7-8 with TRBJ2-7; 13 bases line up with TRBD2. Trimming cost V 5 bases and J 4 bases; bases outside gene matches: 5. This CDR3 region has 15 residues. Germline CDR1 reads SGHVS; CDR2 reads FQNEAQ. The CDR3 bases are TGTGCCAGCAGCCCCCGGACTAGCGGGAGTTACGAGCAGTACTTC. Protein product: CASSPRTSGSYEQYF.

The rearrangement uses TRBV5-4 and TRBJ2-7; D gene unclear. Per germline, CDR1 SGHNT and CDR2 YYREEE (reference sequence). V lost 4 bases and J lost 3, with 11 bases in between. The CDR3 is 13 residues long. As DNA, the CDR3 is TGTGCCAGCAGCCCCGATCCTAACTACGAGCAGTACTTC. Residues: CASSPDPNYEQYF.

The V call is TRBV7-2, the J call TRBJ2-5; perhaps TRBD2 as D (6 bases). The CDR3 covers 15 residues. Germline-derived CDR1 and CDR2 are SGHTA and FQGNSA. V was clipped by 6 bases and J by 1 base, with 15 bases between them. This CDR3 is CASRFTPGGQETQYF. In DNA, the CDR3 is TGTGCCAGCAGATTCACCCCCGGGGGCCAAGAGACCCAGTACTTC.

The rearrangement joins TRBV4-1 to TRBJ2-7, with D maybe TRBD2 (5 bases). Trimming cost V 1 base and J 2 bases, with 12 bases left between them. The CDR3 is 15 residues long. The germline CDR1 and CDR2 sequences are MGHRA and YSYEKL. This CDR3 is CASSQVLVPTYEQYF. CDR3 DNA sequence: TGCGCCAGCAGCCAAGTACTAGTACCAACCTACGAGCAGTACTTC.

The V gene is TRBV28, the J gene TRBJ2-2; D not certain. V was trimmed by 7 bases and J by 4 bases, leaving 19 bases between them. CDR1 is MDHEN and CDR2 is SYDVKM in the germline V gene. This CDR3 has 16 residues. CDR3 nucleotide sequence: TGTGCCAGCACCCCAAACAAGGCGCAAGGCACCGGGGAGCTGTTTTTT. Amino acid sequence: CASTPNKAQGTGELFF.